This T cell receptor (beta chain) was recorded in a study of blood T cell repertoires in COVID-19. The protocol was immunoSEQ multiplex PCR, while the TCRdb copy is restricted to in-frame clones and leaves out a portion. The table includes about 240,000 clones, 80% to 90% detected once. This clone was seen once. CDR3 length equals 13 residues. V was cut by 7 bases and J by 0 bases, with 9 bases left in between. Germline-derived CDR1 and CDR2 are MNHEY and SVGAGI. The TCR was taken from a woman aged 40-49 years who had been exposed to COVID-19. V usage is TRBV6-5 and J usage is TRBJ1-1; D not resolved. The specimen was PBMCs or T cells enriched from blood (not recorded which). The CDR3 protein is CASNALMNTEAFF. For the CDR3, the DNA is TGTGCCAGCAATGCCCTAATGAACACTGAAGCTTTCTTT.